This is a list of T cell receptor beta chains from one sample in a study of CD8 T cells in Susac syndrome. In TCRdb, the immunoSEQ multiplex PCR reads were re-called with MiXCR into one record per CDR3 protein. This table holds under 200,000 distinct CDR3 sequences, 90% to 95% found once. Sequenced: CD4+ T cells from PBMCs. The origin of the receptors is a human donor with Susac syndrome. Each CDR3 is given with its conserved first and last residue. D genes are given only for firm matches. Where a row states a size, it is once, few, many or the class of an expanded clone; other rows omit it.

abundance | j_gene | v_gene | d_gene | CDR3nt | CDR3aa
few | TRBJ1-1 | TRBV10-3 | - | TGTGCCATCAGTTCTCGGACACCGAACACTGAAGCTTTCTTT | CAISSRTPNTEAFF
- | TRBJ2-5 | TRBV7-3 | - | TGTGCCAGCAGCTTAAGCTTTAGCGGTACCCAGTACTTC | CASSLSFSGTQYF
- | TRBJ1-4 | TRBV5-6 | - | TGTGCCAGCAGCACCACGACGGCCCGAACTGCAACTAATGAAAAACTGTTTTTT | CASSTTTARTATNEKLFF
- | TRBJ1-2 | TRBV20-1 | - | TGCAGTGCTCCCCGCAGTGGTACTGGCTACACCTTC | CSAPRSGTGYTF
- | TRBJ1-5 | TRBV19 | TRBD1 | TGTGCCAGTAGTACAGGGACAGGGGGCACACAGCCCCAGCATTTT | CASSTGTGGTQPQHF
- | TRBJ1-2 | TRBV7-2 | TRBD1 | TGTGCCAGCAGCTCCAGACAGGGAGCTAACTATGGCTACACCTTC | CASSSRQGANYGYTF
- | TRBJ1-2 | TRBV5-1 | TRBD1 | TGCGCCAGCAGCTTGGACAGGGGAGTAAACTATGGCTACACCTTC | CASSLDRGVNYGYTF
- | TRBJ2-3 | TRBV9 | TRBD2 | TGTGCCAGCAGCCCCAGGGAGGGTGTGGCAGATACGCAGTATTTT | CASSPREGVADTQYF
once | TRBJ2-5 | TRBV3-1 | - | TGTGCCAGCAGCCAAGTTTCCAGTTCGGAGACCCAGTACTTC | CASSQVSSSETQYF
- | TRBJ1-1 | TRBV10-3 | - | TGTGCCACCCATAATAACCAGGGGATGGCTGAAGCTTTCTTT | CATHNNQGMAEAFF
- | TRBJ1-2 | TRBV3-1 | - | TGTGCCAGCAGCCAAGATCAGACCGGAGGCTACACCTTC | CASSQDQTGGYTF
- | TRBJ2-1 | TRBV7-9 | - | TGTGCCAGCAGCTTAGTCAGGGGTCTAGCGGATGAGCAGTTCTTC | CASSLVRGLADEQFF
- | TRBJ1-4 | TRBV15 | TRBD1 | TGTGCCACCAGCAGAGATCTTACAGGGGGGAGTGAAAAACTGTTTTTT | CATSRDLTGGSEKLFF
- | TRBJ1-5 | TRBV19 | TRBD1 | TGTGCCAGTACGGGACAGGGGGTATTATATAGCAATCAGCCCCAGCATTTT | CASTGQGVLYSNQPQHF
- | TRBJ2-7 | TRBV6-5 | - | TGTGCCAGCAGTTCCGGCTTTACGGGACTCCTGATGTCGGGGGAGCAGTACTTC | CASSSGFTGLLMSGEQYF
- | TRBJ2-2 | TRBV5-4 | - | TGTGCCAGCAGCTTGGCGCCTAACACCGGGGAGCTGTTTTTT | CASSLAPNTGELFF
- | TRBJ2-5 | TRBV6-5 | - | TGTGCCAGCAGTTCTGCCCACCGGGCACCCGTGGAGACCCAGTACTTC | CASSSAHRAPVETQYF
- | TRBJ2-5 | TRBV19 | TRBD2 | TGTGCCAGTAGTGGACTAGCGGGGGGCGCAACGGGTGAGACCCAGTACTTC | CASSGLAGGATGETQYF
- | TRBJ2-1 | TRBV3-1 | TRBD1 | TGTGCCAGCAGCGAAAGGGACAGAAACTACAATGAGCAGTTCTTC | CASSERDRNYNEQFF
once | TRBJ1-3 | TRBV5-1 | - | TGCGCCAGCAGCCCCGGACTGCTAGGAAACACCATATATTTT | CASSPGLLGNTIYF
- | TRBJ2-7 | TRBV20-1 | TRBD1 | TGCAGTGCTAGAGAGGGACAGAAACCTTCGTACTTC | CSAREGQKPSYF
- | TRBJ2-7 | TRBV7-3 | TRBD1 | TGTGCCAGCAGCTCAACTACAGGGGGCGAGCAGTACTTC | CASSSTTGGEQYF
- | TRBJ2-7 | TRBV28 | - | TGTGCCATACTGGCAGGGATAGAGCAGTACTTC | CAILAGIEQYF
- | TRBJ2-7 | TRBV11-2 | - | TGTGCCAGCAGCTTAGATCCGGGGGAGCAGTACTTC | CASSLDPGEQYF
- | TRBJ2-3 | TRBV5-1 | TRBD2 | TGCGCCAGCAGCCACACTAGCGGGGGGGCCCCAGATACGCAGTATTTT | CASSHTSGGAPDTQYF
once | TRBJ2-7 | TRBV4-1 | TRBD2 | TGCGCCAGCAGCCAGATTCAGGGAGGGAACGAGCAGTACTTC | CASSQIQGGNEQYF
- | TRBJ1-5 | TRBV3-1 | - | TGTGCCAGCAGCACAAACCGGGGGGTTAATCAGCCCCAGCATTTT | CASSTNRGVNQPQHF
- | TRBJ1-3 | TRBV29-1 | - | TGCAGCGTATCACCGACCGTTAGCTCTGGAAACACCATATATTTT | CSVSPTVSSGNTIYF
- | TRBJ1-1 | TRBV7-9 | TRBD1 | TGTGCCAGCCAGGGGGACAGGGGGAACACTGAAGCTTTCTTT | CASQGDRGNTEAFF
- | TRBJ2-1 | TRBV9 | TRBD2 | TGTGCCAGCAGCGCTGATCTCCGGGGGGGCGGGAATGAGCAGTTCTTC | CASSADLRGGGNEQFF
- | TRBJ2-4 | TRBV6-6 | - | TGTGCCAGCAGTTACTCGGGGGACGGAAACATTCAGTACTTC | CASSYSGDGNIQYF
- | TRBJ1-2 | TRBV6-1 | - | TGTGCCAGCAGCGGGTTCGGCTACACCTTC | CASSGFGYTF
- | TRBJ2-7 | TRBV7-9 | - | TGTGCCAGCAGCCGGGACACGGGCTACGAGCAGTACTTC | CASSRDTGYEQYF
- | TRBJ1-4 | TRBV12-3/TRBV12-4 | - | TGTGCCAGCAGTCGCACGACGGACAAAAAACTGTTTTTT | CASSRTTDKKLFF
- | TRBJ2-5 | TRBV2 | - | TGTGCCAGCAGTGCGACATGGTCCCAAGAGACCCAGTACTTC | CASSATWSQETQYF
- | TRBJ2-1 | TRBV9 | TRBD2 | TGTGCCACCAGACTAGCGGGGGAGATCTCCTACAATGAGCAGTTCTTC | CATRLAGEISYNEQFF
- | TRBJ2-7 | TRBV14 | - | TGTGCCAGCAGCCCGGACAGTATTCCCTACGAGCAGTACTTC | CASSPDSIPYEQYF
- | TRBJ2-1 | TRBV20-1 | - | TGCAGTGCTAGAGATTTTCATACCCTCAATGAGCAGTTCTTC | CSARDFHTLNEQFF
once | TRBJ1-2 | TRBV4-1 | TRBD1 | TGCGCCAGCAGCCAGGCACCGGGACAGGGAACAGGCTATGGCTACACCTTC | CASSQAPGQGTGYGYTF
once | TRBJ2-1 | TRBV14 | - | TGTGCCAGCAGCCACCCCAGGGGCCTCAGCTCCTACAATGAGCAGTTCTTC | CASSHPRGLSSYNEQFF
once | TRBJ1-5 | TRBV20-1 | - | TGCAGTGCCGACCCCGTCCAGGGTAATCAGCCCCAGCATTTT | CSADPVQGNQPQHF
- | TRBJ2-7 | TRBV5-8 | TRBD1 | TGTGCCAGCACCAATACCGCGGACAGGGGGCGGCAGTACTTC | CASTNTADRGRQYF
few | TRBJ1-1 | TRBV20-1 | TRBD1 | TGCAGTGCTCAGGGGGGGGACAGAAACACTGAAGCTTTCTTT | CSAQGGDRNTEAFF
few | TRBJ1-1 | TRBV19 | - | TGTGCCAGTAGTATCGGGGTCGGGACTGAAGCTTTCTTT | CASSIGVGTEAFF
- | TRBJ2-5 | TRBV29-1 | - | TGCAGCGTTGTCGCAGTCCAAGTGACCCAGTACTTC | CSVVAVQVTQYF
- | TRBJ1-2 | TRBV2 | - | TGTGCCAGCAGTGAAGCGTACCTCGCAGGGATTTATGGCTACACCTTC | CASSEAYLAGIYGYTF
- | TRBJ1-1 | TRBV7-9 | TRBD1 | TGTGCCAGCAGCTTAGAAGGGGGCGTGAACACTGAAGCTTTCTTT | CASSLEGGVNTEAFF
- | TRBJ2-7 | TRBV9 | TRBD2 | TGTGCCAGCAGCACCCGGACTAGCGGGCAGTACTTC | CASSTRTSGQYF
- | TRBJ1-2 | TRBV7-9 | TRBD1 | TGTGCCAGCAGCCAGCTGACAGGGGAGGGTGGCTACACCTTC | CASSQLTGEGGYTF
- | TRBJ1-2 | TRBV1 | - | TGCACCAGCAGCCAACCCCACGAGGGAGGCTACACCTTC | CTSSQPHEGGYTF
- | TRBJ1-5 | TRBV18 | - | TGTGCCAGCTCACCGTCTGGGACGGAGCCCCAGCATTTT | CASSPSGTEPQHF
- | TRBJ2-7 | TRBV5-1 | - | TGCGCCAGCAGCTTACAGGGTTCCGGGCAGTACTTC | CASSLQGSGQYF
- | TRBJ2-3 | TRBV5-1 | - | TGCGCCAGCAGCTGGACCGGGACATCCTTCACAGATACGCAGTATTTT | CASSWTGTSFTDTQYF
- | TRBJ2-3 | TRBV9 | TRBD1 | TGTGCCAGCAGCTCCTCGGGACAGGGGCGAACAGATACGCAGTATTTT | CASSSSGQGRTDTQYF